Presented here are 5 T cell receptor beta chains from one specimen sequenced in a study of spatial heterogeneity in lung cancer. These receptors' targets are unknown. Findings of the study overall: Counts of expanded alpha and beta TCRs within tumors tracked the tumor nonsynonymous mutation count.

Described time point: sample taken at primary tumor resection. TCRdb fed the 5' RACE reads into MiXCR, producing one record per CDR3 protein. The sample shows around 10,000 distinct CDR3 sequences, 9.5% to 15% of them seen only once. Material: lung tumor tissue, obtained at surgery. The receptors derive from a male donor with early-stage non-small cell lung cancer.

This clonotype has at least ten counts. The chain couples TRBV6-2 or TRBV6-3 to TRBJ2-7, with a weak D call TRBD1 (5 bases). V was trimmed by 0 bases and J by 3 bases, leaving 12 bases between them. CDR3 length: 15 residues. Germline CDR1 is MNHEY and CDR2 is SVGEGT. The CDR3 sequence: CASSYSRAGHYEQYF. DNA for the CDR3: TGTGCCAGCAGTTACTCACGGGCAGGACACTACGAGCAGTACTTC.

The chain combines TRBV6-2 or TRBV6-3 with TRBJ2-7; weak D call: TRBD2 (7 bases). V was clipped by 6 bases and J by 3 bases, with 27 bases between them. From germline, CDR1 is MNHEY and CDR2 SVGEGT. The CDR3 runs 18 residues. As DNA, the CDR3 is TGTGCCAGCAGCTACGGACAGACCTTTGAGACTAGCAGCTACGAGCAGTACTTC. It is translated as CASSYGQTFETSSYEQYF.

The chain employs TRBV7-2 and TRBJ2-3; 7 nucleotides align to TRBD1. The CDR3 has 16 residues. Losses at the gene ends were 2 bases for V and 6 bases for J; bases not matched to a gene: 11. Germline CDR1 is SGHTA and CDR2 is FQGNSA. The DNA for the CDR3 is TGTGCCAGCAGCTTATCTGCGGCAGGGGGAGAGGATACGCAGTATTTT. It codes for CASSLSAAGGEDTQYF.

This clonotype is labeled as medium-sized. The rearrangement joins TRBV20-1 to TRBJ2-2; the match to TRBD1 covers 8 bases. CDR1 and CDR2 from the germline V gene are DFQATT and SNEGSKA (reference sequence). The length of the CDR3 is 15 residues. V gave up 6 bases and J gave up 1 base; unmatched junction bases: 7. The CDR3 DNA reads TGCAGTGCGGAGGGACAGGTCGTGAACACCGGGGAGCTGTTTTTT. Translating it yields CSAEGQVVNTGELFF.

The sample holds a few counts of this clonotype. The chain carries TRBV7-2 and TRBJ2-5; D may be TRBD2 (6 bases). Trimming left V 4 bases short and J 2 bases short, with 14 bases between. The CDR3 consists of 15 residues. The germline gives CDR1 SGHTA, CDR2 FQGNSA. The CDR3 nucleotides read TGTGCCAGCAGCTCTGGTAGCGGATCTCAAGAGACCCAGTACTTC. It specifies CASSSGSGSQETQYF.